The 9 T cell receptor beta chains given below trace back to one sample, sequenced in a study of early T cells in non-severe SARS-CoV-2 infection. TCRdb recomputed calls from the 5' RACE reads with MiXCR, one row per CDR3 protein. Of tens of thousands of distinct CDR3 sequences in the sample, roughly 12% were seen once. The material sequenced was whole blood, taken at baseline. Source of these receptors: an adult who was a healthcare worker with PCR-confirmed SARS-CoV-2 infection or an uninfected control (not recorded which).

This clonotype was observed a few times. The chain combines TRBV18 with TRBJ1-2; D may be TRBD1 (6 bases). V lost 2 bases to trimming and J lost 5 bases, with 15 bases between them. The CDR3 consists of 15 residues. The germline CDR1 and CDR2 sequences are KGHSH and LQKENI. The CDR3 nucleotides read TGTGCCAGCTCACCAAGTCAACAGGGTCCGTATGGCTACACCTTC. Protein product: CASSPSQQGPYGYTF.

J is TRBJ1-2 and V is TRBV5-1, with D tentatively TRBD1 (5 bases). With 0 bases removed from V and 6 bases from J, the gap between germline ends came to 15 bases. There are 15 residues in the CDR3. Germline V lookup: CDR1 SGHRS, CDR2 YFSETQ. The CDR3 loop is CASSLEGITINGYTF. DNA for the CDR3: TGCGCCAGCAGCTTGGAGGGGATAACAATCAATGGCTACACCTTC.

This clonotype came up many times. V is TRBV11-2 and J is TRBJ2-1; possible D gene TRBD1, 6 bases. This CDR3 comprises 16 residues. V shed 3 bases and J shed 2 bases, with 14 bases lying between them. Germline CDR1 is SGHAT and CDR2 is FQNNGV. The CDR3 loop is CASSLATGLTYNEQFF. In DNA form, the CDR3 reads TGTGCCAGCAGCTTGGCCACAGGGTTAACCTACAATGAGCAGTTCTTC.

In this sample, this clonotype turned up a few times. The chain uses TRBV7-8 and TRBJ2-1; D gene unclear. Per the germline V gene, CDR1 is SGHVS and CDR2 is FQNEAQ. The germline V and J ends were trimmed by 5 bases and 5 bases, with 10 bases remaining between them. The CDR3 runs 13 residues. The CDR3 reads CASSPSPHNEQFF. Here the CDR3 DNA reads TGTGCCAGCAGCCCGAGCCCCCACAATGAGCAGTTCTTC.

This clonotype was seen only a few times. The rearrangement links TRBV11-2 to TRBJ2-6; TRBD2 is a possible D gene (7 bases). The CDR3 totals 18 residues. The V gene lost 2 bases and the J gene lost 0 bases, with 14 bases spanning the gap. The germline CDR1 and CDR2 sequences are SGHAT and FQNNGV. CDR3 protein: CASSLRGGPNSGANVLTF. The CDR3 region has the DNA TGTGCCAGCAGCTTAAGGGGGGGCCCGAACTCTGGGGCCAACGTCCTGACTTTC. Together with reference TRBV11-2 and TRBJ2-6, the CDR3 gives the full variable domain: EAGVAQSPRYKIIEKRQSVAFWCNPISGHATLYWYQQILGQGPKLLIQFQNNGVVDDSQLPKDRFSAERLKGVDSTLKIQPAKLEDSAVYLCASSLRGGPNSGANVLTFGAGSRLTVL.

This clonotype has just a few counts. The V and J genes are TRBV27 and TRBJ2-1, with D possibly matching TRBD1 (6 bases). The CDR3 sequence is 13 residues long. CDR1 is MNHEY and CDR2 is SMNVEV in the germline V gene (reference sequence). V was clipped by 6 bases and J by 8 bases, with 14 bases between them. CDR3 coding DNA: TGTGCCAGCAGCGGACAGTATCCAGATGAGCAGTTCTTC. Protein product: CASSGQYPDEQFF.

This clonotype has only a few counts. J is TRBJ2-7 and V is TRBV7-9; no definite D call. The CDR3 covers 14 residues. V shed 2 bases and J shed 3 bases, with 11 bases lying between them. Germline-derived CDR1 and CDR2 are SEHNR and FQNEAQ (reference sequence). CDR3 in DNA: TGTGCCAGCAGCTTACAAGGGAATAGCTACGAGCAGTACTTC. This translates into CASSLQGNSYEQYF.

This clonotype was counted at least ten times. V and J are TRBV6-2 or TRBV6-3 and TRBJ1-4; tentatively, D is TRBD1 (5 bases). CDR3 size: 15 residues. Germline V gene data show CDR1 as MNHEY and CDR2 as SVGEGT. V shed 6 bases and J shed 0 bases, with 11 bases lying between them. CDR3 residues: CASSRGLATNEKLFF. The CDR3 DNA reads TGTGCCAGCAGCCGGGGACTGGCAACTAATGAAAAACTGTTTTTT.

This chain joins TRBV20-1 and TRBJ1-2, with a possible D match to TRBD1 (5 bases). The CDR3 length is 13 residues. Germline-derived CDR1 and CDR2 are DFQATT and SNEGSKA (reference sequence). Trimming took off 2 bases at V and 2 bases at J, with 9 bases between the two ends. CDR3 nucleotide sequence: TGCAGTGCTAGACAGGGACTAAACTATGGCTACACCTTC. This encodes CSARQGLNYGYTF.